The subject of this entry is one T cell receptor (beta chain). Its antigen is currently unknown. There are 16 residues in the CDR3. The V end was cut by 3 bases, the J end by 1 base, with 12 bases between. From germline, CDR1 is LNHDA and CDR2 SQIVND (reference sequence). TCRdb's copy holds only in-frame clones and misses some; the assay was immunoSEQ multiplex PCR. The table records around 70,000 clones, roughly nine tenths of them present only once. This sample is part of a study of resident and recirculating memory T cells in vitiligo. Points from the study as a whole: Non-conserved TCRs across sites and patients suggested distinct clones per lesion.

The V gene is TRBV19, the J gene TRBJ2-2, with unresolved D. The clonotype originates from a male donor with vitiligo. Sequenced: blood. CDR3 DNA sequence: TGTGCCAGTAGTATCAAAGAGAGTCGGAACACCGGGGAGCTGTTTTTT. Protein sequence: CASSIKESRNTGELFF. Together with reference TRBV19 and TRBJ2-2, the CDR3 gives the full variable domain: DGGITQSPKYLFRKEGQNVTLSCEQNLNHDAMYWYRQDPGQGLRLIYYSQIVNDFQKGDIAEGYSVSREKKESFPLTVTSAQKNPTAFYLCASSIKESRNTGELFFGEGSRLTVL.